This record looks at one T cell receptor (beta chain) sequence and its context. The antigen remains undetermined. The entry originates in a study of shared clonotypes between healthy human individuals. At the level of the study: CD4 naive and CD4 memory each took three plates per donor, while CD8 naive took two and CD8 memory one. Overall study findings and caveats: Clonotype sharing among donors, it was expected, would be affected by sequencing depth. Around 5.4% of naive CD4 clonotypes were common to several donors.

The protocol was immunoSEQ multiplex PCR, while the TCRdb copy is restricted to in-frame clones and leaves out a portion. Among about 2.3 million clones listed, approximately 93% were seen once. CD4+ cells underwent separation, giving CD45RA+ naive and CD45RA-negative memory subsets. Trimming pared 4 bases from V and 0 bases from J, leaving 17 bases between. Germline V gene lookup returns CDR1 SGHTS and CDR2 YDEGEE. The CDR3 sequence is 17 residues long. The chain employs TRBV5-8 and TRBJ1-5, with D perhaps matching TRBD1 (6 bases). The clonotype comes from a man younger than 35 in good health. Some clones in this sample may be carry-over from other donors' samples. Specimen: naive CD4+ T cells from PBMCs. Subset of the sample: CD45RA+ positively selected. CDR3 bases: TGTGCCAGCAGCAATCAGTGGACAGCCCATAGCAATCAGCCCCAGCATTTT. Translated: CASSNQWTAHSNQPQHF.